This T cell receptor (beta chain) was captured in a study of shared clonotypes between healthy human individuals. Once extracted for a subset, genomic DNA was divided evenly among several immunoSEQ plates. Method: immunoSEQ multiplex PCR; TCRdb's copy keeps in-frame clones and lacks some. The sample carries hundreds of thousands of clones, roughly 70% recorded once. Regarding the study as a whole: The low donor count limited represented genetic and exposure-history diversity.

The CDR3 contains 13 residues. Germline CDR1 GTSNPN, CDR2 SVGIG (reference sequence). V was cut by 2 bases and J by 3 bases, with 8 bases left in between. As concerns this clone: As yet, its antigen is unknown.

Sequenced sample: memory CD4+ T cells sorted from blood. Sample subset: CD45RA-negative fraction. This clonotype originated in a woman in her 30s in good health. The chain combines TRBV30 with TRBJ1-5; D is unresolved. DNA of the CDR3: TGTGCCTGGAGTTTCGGAATCAATCAGCCCCAGCATTTT. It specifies CAWSFGINQPQHF.